Listed below are T cell receptor beta chains from one sample, sequenced in a study of cytomegalovirus exposure and HLA in healthy donors. Libraries were prepared by immunoSEQ multiplex PCR; TCRdb keeps only in-frame clonotypes and omits some of them. Listed are approximately 38,000 clones; about 1.2% falls within the top ten. The sequenced material came from PBMCs. These TCRs come from a man aged 30-40 years in good health and CMV-seronegative. CDR3s include the opening cysteine and the closing phenylalanine or tryptophan. A D gene is named only where the DNA matches it firmly.

J,D,length,V,CDR3,DNA
TRBJ1-1,-,11,TRBV6-5,CARTGNTEAFF,TGTGCCAGAACAGGAAACACTGAAGCTTTCTTT
TRBJ1-2,TRBD1,16,TRBV6-5,CASSYSTGQGGYGYTF,TGTGCCAGCAGTTACTCTACCGGGCAGGGGGGCTATGGCTACACCTTC
TRBJ2-5,-,15,TRBV9,CASSLQGRDGETQYF,TGTGCCAGCAGCTTACAGGGGCGGGATGGAGAGACCCAGTACTTC
TRBJ2-5,-,14,TRBV5-1,CASSTGLAEETQYF,TGCGCCAGCAGCACCGGACTTGCCGAGGAGACCCAGTACTTC
TRBJ2-1,TRBD2,14,TRBV6-1,CAIGRASGYNEQFF,TGTGCCATCGGTCGGGCTAGCGGATACAATGAGCAGTTCTTC
TRBJ2-3,TRBD1,15,TRBV19,CASSIGHRGADTQYF,TGTGCCAGTAGTATAGGACACAGGGGTGCAGATACGCAGTATTTT
TRBJ2-7,-,13,TRBV7-2,CASSLTGNGEQYF,TGTGCCAGCAGCTTAACAGGGAACGGGGAGCAGTACTTC
TRBJ2-3,-,15,TRBV9,CASSVALGDTDTQYF,TGTGCCAGCAGCGTAGCGCTTGGAGACACAGATACGCAGTATTTT
TRBJ2-7,-,14,TRBV4-1,CASTPDWGEYEQYF,TGCGCCAGCACCCCAGATTGGGGGGAATACGAGCAGTACTTC
TRBJ1-2,-,12,TRBV28,CASQGSGGWETF,TGTGCCAGCCAGGGGTCGGGGGGTTGGGAGACCTTC
TRBJ2-7,TRBD2,12,TRBV27,CASSGADGGEYF,TGTGCCAGCAGTGGGGCGGATGGGGGGGAATACTTC
TRBJ2-1,-,15,TRBV4-1,CASSQRRRSYNEQFF,TGCGCCAGCAGCCAGAGGAGACGCTCCTACAATGAGCAGTTCTTC
TRBJ1-5,TRBD1,12,TRBV29-1,CSVGQPDEPQHF,TGCAGCGTGGGACAGCCCGACGAGCCCCAGCATTTT
TRBJ2-3,TRBD2,15,TRBV4-3,CASSQQAGGPDTQYF,TGCGCCAGCAGCCAGCAAGCGGGAGGGCCAGATACGCAGTATTTT
TRBJ2-2,-,12,TRBV30,CAWSGEAGELFF,TGTGCCTGGAGTGGAGAGGCCGGGGAGCTGTTTTTT
TRBJ1-4,-,15,TRBV7-9,CASSSTTGRGEKLFF,TGTGCCAGCAGCTCAACTACGGGCAGGGGTGAAAAACTGTTTTTT
TRBJ2-7,-,14,TRBV27,CASSPRHLSYEQYF,TGTGCCAGCAGTCCACGACACCTCTCCTACGAGCAGTACTTC
TRBJ1-2,-,14,TRBV4-3,CASSQDPGSYGYTF,TGCGCCAGCAGCCAAGATCCGGGTTCCTATGGCTACACCTTC
TRBJ2-2,TRBD1,15,TRBV5-1,CASSTGQGGTGELFF,TGCGCCAGCAGCACGGGACAGGGGGGGACCGGGGAGCTGTTTTTT
TRBJ2-7,-,15,TRBV4-2,CASSQDLGGYYEQYF,TGTGCCAGCAGCCAAGATCTCGGGGGTTACTACGAGCAGTACTTC
TRBJ1-3,TRBD1,17,TRBV11-2,CASSSQSTGSSGNTIYF,TGTGCCAGCAGCTCCCAGTCGACAGGGAGCTCTGGAAACACCATATATTTT
TRBJ1-2,TRBD1,13,TRBV6-5,CASSWDRDDGYTF,TGTGCCAGCAGTTGGGACAGGGATGATGGCTACACCTTC
TRBJ1-1,TRBD1,16,TRBV18,CASSPGTGGRNTEAFF,TGTGCCAGCTCCCCCGGGACAGGGGGAAGGAACACTGAAGCTTTCTTT
TRBJ2-3,TRBD2,14,TRBV4-1,CASSRRAGGDTQYF,TGCGCCAGCAGTCGGCGAGCGGGAGGGGATACGCAGTATTTT
TRBJ1-2,-,12,TRBV30,CAWSPRGQGYTF,TGTGCCTGGAGTCCGAGAGGGCAAGGCTACACCTTC
TRBJ1-2,TRBD1,14,TRBV6-5,CASSYSAGGSGYTF,TGTGCCAGCAGTTACTCGGCAGGGGGCAGCGGCTACACCTTC
TRBJ1-5,-,13,TRBV29-1,CSANLGGNQPQHF,TGCAGCGCTAACTTGGGGGGTAATCAGCCCCAGCATTTT
TRBJ2-7,-,16,TRBV10-3,CAISESSALEAYEQYF,TGTGCCATCAGTGAGTCTTCGGCATTAGAGGCCTACGAGCAGTACTTC
TRBJ1-5,TRBD1,21,TRBV29-1,CSVSKGQGQLSRIGESQPQHF,TGCAGCGTTTCCAAGGGACAGGGGCAGCTGAGCCGGATAGGAGAGAGTCAGCCCCAGCATTTT
TRBJ1-2,-,13,TRBV27,CASSSQGPRGYTF,TGTGCCAGCAGTTCTCAGGGTCCGCGTGGCTACACCTTC
TRBJ1-5,-,16,TRBV5-6,CASSRGGTGSNQPQHF,TGTGCCAGCAGCCGGGGGGGTACAGGGAGCAATCAGCCCCAGCATTTT
TRBJ2-7,-,13,TRBV29-1,CSARQLHAYEQYF,TGCAGCGCCCGACAGCTCCACGCCTACGAGCAGTACTTC
TRBJ2-1,TRBD2,17,TRBV9,CASRVLGRTSGRGEQFF,TGTGCCAGCCGCGTATTAGGGAGGACTAGCGGGAGAGGTGAGCAGTTCTTC
TRBJ1-5,TRBD1,10,TRBV29-1,CSVARTGQHF,TGCAGCGTTGCTAGGACAGGGCAGCATTTT
TRBJ1-3,-,14,TRBV7-9,CASSPTGPGNTIYF,TGTGCCAGCAGTCCTACAGGGCCTGGAAACACCATATATTTT